Below, 20 T cell receptor beta chains from the same sample are listed, as sequenced in a study of T cell responses to AZD1222 COVID-19 vaccine. Sequenced by immunoSEQ multiplex PCR; TCRdb stores in-frame clones only, minus some. There are 130,000 or so clones in the sample; around 94% occur only once, and around 6.6% lies in the top ten. The sample consisted of peripheral blood, taken on day 0 of AZD1222 vaccination. Receptors originate from an adult in good health.

The CDR3: CASSPVGTSLVHTQYF. The CDR3 nucleotides read TGTGCCAGCAGCCCGGTCGGGACTAGCCTCGTCCATACGCAGTATTTT. V usage is TRBV9 and J usage is TRBJ2-3; 9 bases line up with TRBD2. Germline V gene sequence: CDR1 SGDLS, CDR2 YYNGEE. Trimming at V came to 4 bases and at J to 7 bases, leaving 13 bases not matched to a gene. The CDR3 totals 16 residues.

The V call is TRBV10-3, the J call TRBJ2-7, with D uncertain. This CDR3 is built from 15 residues. CDR1 is ENHRY and CDR2 is SYGVKD in the germline V gene. The V and J ends lost 3 bases and 2 bases respectively, with 14 bases between them. The CDR3 reads CAISDQASATYEQYF. The CDR3 nucleotides read TGTGCCATCAGTGACCAGGCCTCGGCGACCTACGAGCAGTACTTC.

The chain has TRBV5-5 and TRBJ1-1; 9 positions agree with TRBD1. The length of the CDR3 is 16 residues. The J segment lost 13 bases and the V segment lost 7 bases, leaving 23 bases of the junction unmatched. Germline assignment: CDR1 SGHKS and CDR2 YYEKEE (reference sequence). CDR3 coding DNA: TGTGCCAGCGCGAAGCTTGGGAAGACAGGGGGGCAGGTGGTTTTCTTT. Translated, it gives CASAKLGKTGGQVVFF.

The V gene is TRBV11-2, the J gene TRBJ2-1; D gene uncertain. The V end lost 4 bases, the J end lost 0 bases, and 4 bases lay between the germline ends. The CDR3 is 13 residues long. Germline CDR1 reads SGHAT; CDR2 reads FQNNGV. As DNA, the CDR3 is TGTGCCAGCAGCTGGATCTCCTACAATGAGCAGTTCTTC. Amino acids: CASSWISYNEQFF.

The rearrangement uses TRBV4-1 and TRBJ1-5, with D unclear. This CDR3 is built from 15 residues. Germline assignment: CDR1 MGHRA and CDR2 YSYEKL. Trimming shortened V by 2 bases and J by 6 bases, and 14 bases separated the two germline ends. CDR3 sequence: CASSQSGLPIQPQHF. As DNA, the CDR3 is TGCGCCAGCAGCCAATCTGGACTCCCGATTCAGCCCCAGCATTTT.

The rearrangement joins TRBV7-9 to TRBJ1-2; no definite D call. This CDR3 has 12 amino acids. V was pared by 3 bases and J by 4 bases, with 6 bases between. CDR1 and CDR2 (germline): SEHNR, FQNEAQ (reference sequence). In DNA, the CDR3 is TGTGCCAGCAGCTTCGGCGGCTATGGCTACACCTTC. It codes for CASSFGGYGYTF.

This clone was seen only once. This rearrangement joins TRBV19 to TRBJ2-1; 11 nucleotides match TRBD2. This CDR3 comprises 17 residues. CDR1 and CDR2 from the germline V gene are LNHDA and SQIVND (reference sequence). V shed 6 bases and J 10 bases; nucleotides not matched to a gene: 17. The CDR3: CASSPPGTSGPHQEQFF. The CDR3 DNA sequence: TGTGCCAGTAGCCCACCCGGGACTAGCGGCCCCCATCAAGAGCAGTTCTTC.

The gene calls are TRBV19 and TRBJ2-1; D is perhaps TRBD2 (5 bases). Germline lookup yields CDR1 LNHDA and CDR2 SQIVND (reference sequence). V gave up 7 bases and J gave up 3 bases, with 13 bases separating them. The length of the CDR3 is 14 residues. DNA of the CDR3: TGTGCCAGTACTACACTAGGAAACTACAATGAGCAGTTCTTC. Amino acid sequence: CASTTLGNYNEQFF.

The chain employs TRBV7-9 and TRBJ1-5, with D possibly being TRBD1 (6 bases). Germline V CDR1 and CDR2: SEHNR, FQNEAQ (reference sequence). V gave up 2 bases and J gave up 6 bases, with 11 bases separating them. The CDR3 extends over 14 amino acids. The CDR3 reads CASSLRGPSQPQHF. In DNA form, the CDR3 reads TGTGCCAGCAGCTTACGGGGGCCCAGTCAGCCCCAGCATTTT.

The chain uses TRBV29-1 and TRBJ1-2, with TRBD1 matching over 8 bases. V shed 5 bases, J shed 2 bases, and the junction held 7 bases outside the gene matches. The germline V gene has CDR1 SQVTM and CDR2 ANQGSEA. The CDR3 is made up of 14 amino acids. This CDR3 is CSVQSGGSNYGYTF. The DNA for the CDR3 is TGCAGCGTTCAATCAGGGGGCTCGAACTATGGCTACACCTTC.

The chain couples TRBV7-6 to TRBJ2-7, with D possibly TRBD2 on 5 matching bases. Trimming took 0 bases from V and 2 from J, leaving 11 bases between them. CDR1 and CDR2 (germline): SGHVS, FNYEAQ. CDR3 length equals 15 residues. CDR3 residues: CASSLAPDGAYEQYF. In DNA form, the CDR3 reads TGTGCCAGCAGCTTAGCGCCTGACGGGGCCTACGAGCAGTACTTC.

The CDR3 is CASSRTGGPYNEQFF. The CDR3 bases are TGTGCCTCGTCTAGAACGGGGGGGCCATACAATGAGCAGTTCTTC. The rearrangement joins TRBV5-4 to TRBJ2-1; 8 positions match TRBD2. The CDR3 sequence is 15 residues long. V shed 10 bases and J 4 bases; nucleotides not matched to a gene: 13. Per germline, CDR1 SGHNT and CDR2 YYREEE (reference sequence).

V gene TRBV27 combines with J gene TRBJ2-2; D not certain. Germline V gives CDR1 MNHEY, CDR2 SMNVEV (reference sequence). V lost 5 bases and J lost 4, with 20 bases in between. This CDR3 contains 17 residues. This CDR3 is CASSPNTLTRPTGELFF. CDR3 DNA: TGTGCCAGCAGTCCCAACACGTTAACGCGTCCCACCGGGGAGCTGTTTTTT.

The chain uses TRBV5-1 and TRBJ1-1; D is unresolved. The length of the CDR3 is 14 residues. Germline V gene lookup returns CDR1 SGHRS and CDR2 YFSETQ. Deletions cut 2 bases from V and 3 bases from J, with 11 bases between. The CDR3 region is CASSLGSDYTEAFF. Written as DNA, the CDR3 is TGCGCCAGCAGCTTAGGATCGGACTACACTGAAGCTTTCTTT.

This clone was found a few times. The chain uses TRBV12-3 or TRBV12-4 and TRBJ1-1; D is unresolved. The CDR3 spans 13 residues. Trimming removed 6 bases from V and 1 base from J, with 9 bases in between. The CDR3 nucleotides are TGTGCCAGCAGCCCGACACCGAACACTGAAGCTTTCTTT. Protein: CASSPTPNTEAFF.

The gene calls are TRBV5-6 and TRBJ2-3, with D unresolved. This CDR3 contains 12 residues. CDR1 and CDR2 (germline): SGHDT, YYEEEE. Trimming took 1 base from V and 5 from J, leaving 5 bases between them. CDR3 region: CASSLWGDTQYF. DNA of the CDR3: TGTGCCAGCAGCTTGTGGGGAGATACGCAGTATTTT.

The V call is TRBV20-1, the J call TRBJ2-7; D is unclear. Trimming pared 2 bases from V and 3 bases from J, leaving 5 bases between. Germline lookup yields CDR1 DFQATT and CDR2 SNEGSKA (reference sequence). The CDR3 length is 11 residues. The CDR3, as DNA: TGCAGTGCTAGACAAATCTACGAGCAGTACTTC. As protein: CSARQIYEQYF.

This rearrangement joins TRBV5-1 to TRBJ2-1, with TRBD2 as a possible D gene (5 bases). V dropped 4 bases and J dropped 5 bases, with 10 bases sitting between them. This CDR3 region has 13 residues. Germline loops: CDR1 SGHRS, CDR2 YFSETQ. This CDR3 reads CASSLGMNNEQFF. The CDR3 DNA is TGCGCCAGCAGCCTCGGGATGAACAATGAGCAGTTCTTC.

This rearrangement joins TRBV28 to TRBJ1-1; 11 bases agree with TRBD1. The length of the CDR3 is 14 residues. V shed 4 bases and J 3 bases; nucleotides not matched to a gene: 1. Per germline, CDR1 MDHEN and CDR2 SYDVKM. The CDR3 loop reads CASSWDRGYTEAFF. CDR3 nucleotides: TGTGCCAGCAGTTGGGACAGGGGGTACACTGAAGCTTTCTTT.

This clone was found once. The chain has TRBV4-3 and TRBJ1-2, with 7 bases that match TRBD1. This CDR3 is built from 16 residues. Trimming took 1 base from V and 6 from J; bases not matched to a gene: 11. Germline CDR1 is LGHNA and CDR2 is YSLEER. The CDR3 loop is CASSQGAGTVVDGYTF. The CDR3 coding sequence is TGCGCCAGCAGCCAAGGGGCCGGGACAGTAGTAGATGGCTACACCTTC.